The 28 T cell receptor beta chains reported below all come from one sample, sequenced in a study of cytomegalovirus exposure and HLA in healthy donors. Here immunoSEQ multiplex PCR was the method, and the copy in TCRdb shows in-frame clones only, minus some. Seen here are over 70,000 clones, about 93% observed once, and the top ten hold about 0.63%. Sequencing used PBMCs. The receptors come from a woman aged 18-29 years in good health and CMV-seronegative.

The V gene is TRBV28, the J gene TRBJ1-1; 9 bases map to TRBD1. V was pared by 4 bases and J by 2 bases, with 5 bases of the junction left unmatched. The CDR3 consists of 15 residues. Germline CDR1 reads MDHEN; CDR2 reads SYDVKM. CDR3 sequence (DNA): TGTGCCAGCAGTTCCGGGACAGGGCGAAACACTGAAGCTTTCTTT. Protein product: CASSSGTGRNTEAFF.

The chain joins TRBV14 to TRBJ2-1, with a tentative D call TRBD2 (5 bases). V shed 6 bases and J shed 7 bases, with 25 bases lying between them. Germline V CDR1 and CDR2: SGHDN, FVKESK. This CDR3 spans 17 amino acids. The CDR3 region is CASSTGRVRRGWNEQFF. DNA of the CDR3: TGTGCCAGCAGTACCGGGCGGGTGCGAAGAGGTTGGAATGAGCAGTTCTTC.

The chain couples TRBV11-1 to TRBJ2-1; 7 bases match TRBD2. The V gene end was trimmed by 4 bases and the J gene end by 9 bases; junction bases not matched to a gene: 6. Germline assignment: CDR1 SGHAT and CDR2 FQDESV (reference sequence). The CDR3 has 13 residues. CDR3 nucleotide sequence: TGTGCCAGCAGCTCAGGACTAGTGGGTGAGCAGTTCTTC. Encoded protein: CASSSGLVGEQFF.

The V call is TRBV29-1, the J call TRBJ1-5, with TRBD1 matching over 9 bases. The CDR3 covers 16 residues. Germline V CDR1 and CDR2: SQVTM, ANQGSEA. The V segment lost 1 base and the J segment 1 base; nucleotides outside the gene matches: 5. CDR3 bases: TGCAGCGTTGAAGGGGGGGACAGGGAAAGCAATCAGCCCCAGCATTTT. Amino acid sequence: CSVEGGDRESNQPQHF.

In its sample, this clone was seen a few times. This chain uses TRBV6-5 with TRBJ2-1; 10 bases are shared with TRBD1. V lost 3 bases, J lost 10 bases, and 6 bases stayed unmatched. CDR3 length equals 14 residues. CDR1 MNHEY and CDR2 SVGAGI come from the germline V gene. The CDR3 loop reads CASSYSTGGNEQFF. CDR3 bases: TGTGCCAGCAGTTATTCGACAGGGGGCAACGAGCAGTTCTTC.

This chain uses TRBV5-4 with TRBJ2-7; TRBD2 matches at 8 bases. V lost 4 bases and J lost 2; bases outside the gene matches: 2. The length of the CDR3 is 13 residues. CDR1 is SGHNT, CDR2 YYREEE, per germline (reference sequence). The CDR3: CASSPGLAYEQYF. The CDR3 DNA sequence: TGTGCCAGCAGCCCGGGACTAGCCTACGAGCAGTACTTC.

On this clone: At one end the junction does not follow the germline gene, possibly because of a read error. The rearrangement joins TRBV2 to TRBJ2-7; 8 positions match TRBD1. The germline CDR1 and CDR2 sequences are SNHLY and FYNNEI. The CDR3 is 11 residues long. In nucleotides, the CDR3 is TGTGCCAGCAGTGCTACCGGACAGGGTCCTTTC. Translation: CASSATGQGPF. The full variable domain, in which reference TRBV2 and TRBJ2-7 provide the parts outside the CDR3, is EPEVTQTPSHQVTQMGQEVILRCVPISNHLYFYWYRQILGQKVEFLVSFYNNEISEKSEIFDDQFSVERPDGSNFTLKIRSTKLEDSAMYFCASSATGQGPFGPGTRLTVT.

V usage is TRBV27 and J usage is TRBJ2-5, with D possibly TRBD2 on 7 matching bases. The CDR3 spans 15 residues. With 5 bases removed from V and 4 bases from J, the gap between germline ends came to 17 bases. Germline V lookup: CDR1 MNHEY, CDR2 SMNVEV (reference sequence). The CDR3 DNA reads as TGTGCCAGCAGTCACACTGGACTAGGGGGAGAGACCCAGTACTTC. Translated: CASSHTGLGGETQYF.

The chain carries TRBV30 and TRBJ2-7; 7 nucleotides agree with TRBD1. Germline V lookup: CDR1 GTSNPN, CDR2 SVGIG (reference sequence). The CDR3 totals 12 residues. V gave up 6 bases and J gave up 7 bases; unmatched junction bases: 9. DNA of the CDR3: TGTGCCTGTGAGGGGGCTTATCGAGAGCAGTACTTC. It is translated as CACEGAYREQYF.

The rearrangement joins TRBV5-1 to TRBJ2-1, with 7 nucleotides matching TRBD1. CDR3 length: 14 residues. The V and J ends lost 1 base and 6 bases, in that order; junction bases with no gene match: 4. The germline V gene has CDR1 SGHRS and CDR2 YFSETQ. The CDR3 here is CASSLRGRGNEQFF. CDR3 nucleotide sequence: TGCGCCAGCAGCTTGAGGGGGCGCGGCAATGAGCAGTTCTTC.

This clone was observed a single time. V usage is TRBV20-1 and J usage is TRBJ2-7, with 7 bases aligning to TRBD1. The V segment lost 5 bases and the J segment 7 bases; nucleotides outside the gene matches: 5. Germline-derived CDR1 and CDR2 are DFQATT and SNEGSKA (reference sequence). The CDR3 runs to 11 residues. The chain's CDR3 is CSAARGREQYF. The CDR3 region has the DNA TGCAGTGCTGCCAGGGGGAGAGAGCAGTACTTC.

This clone was detected once. The chain couples TRBV7-6 to TRBJ2-7; 8 nucleotides align to TRBD1. V shed 2 bases and J 3 bases; nucleotides not matched to a gene: 3. The V gene's germline CDR1 is SGHVS and CDR2 FNYEAQ. The CDR3 runs 14 residues. The CDR3 nucleotides read TGTGCCAGCAGCTTAAGTGGGACAGGCTACGAGCAGTACTTC. Protein product: CASSLSGTGYEQYF. Looking up the rest from reference TRBV7-6 and TRBJ2-7 gives the full variable domain: GAGVSQSPRYKVTKRGQDVALRCDPISGHVSLYWYRQALGQGPEFLTYFNYEAQQDKSGLPNDRFSAERPEGSISTLTIQRTEQRDSAMYRCASSLSGTGYEQYFGPGTRLTVT.

This chain connects TRBV18 to TRBJ1-5; weak D call: TRBD1 (6 bases). This CDR3 comprises 20 residues. Looked up from germline, CDR1 is KGHSH and CDR2 is LQKENI. Between the trimmed V and J ends, which lost 6 bases and 0 bases, there was a span of 27 bases. The CDR3 DNA reads as TGTGCCAGCTCGCCGACAAGAGGACAGTCCTTAGAGCATAGCAATCAGCCCCAGCATTTT. As protein: CASSPTRGQSLEHSNQPQHF.

The chain uses TRBV19 and TRBJ2-5; D gene uncertain. CDR3 length: 13 amino acids. The ends were cut back, 6 bases at V and 0 bases at J, with 8 bases in the middle. Germline V gene sequence: CDR1 LNHDA, CDR2 SQIVND (reference sequence). The CDR3 DNA reads TGTGCCAGTAGCCCCCGGTACCAAGAGACCCAGTACTTC. It encodes CASSPRYQETQYF.

The chain links TRBV6-5 to TRBJ2-3; D is undetermined. Germline CDR1 is MNHEY and CDR2 is SVGAGI. Trimming shortened V by 5 bases and J by 1 base, and 4 bases separated the two germline ends. The CDR3 runs to 12 residues. The chain's CDR3 is CASSTRTDTQYF. The CDR3 DNA follows: TGTGCCAGCAGTACTCGCACAGATACGCAGTATTTT.

The gene calls are TRBV10-2 and TRBJ1-3; perhaps TRBD1 as D (5 bases). The length of the CDR3 is 14 residues. Germline lookup yields CDR1 WSHSY and CDR2 SAAADI. Trimming shortened V by 6 bases and J by 4 bases, and 13 bases separated the two germline ends. The CDR3 DNA reads TGCGCCAGCAGAAGACAGACCTCGGGAAACACCATATATTTT. Its protein product is CASRRQTSGNTIYF.

Remarks on this clone: Additional DNA sequences in this sample encode the identical CDR3. This chain uses TRBV7-2 with TRBJ1-2; maybe TRBD1 (5 bases). Trimming pared 1 base from V and 6 bases from J, leaving 9 bases between. The CDR3 sequence is 13 residues long. CDR1 and CDR2 (germline): SGHTA, FQGNSA. The CDR3 reads CASSLVPGNGYTF. DNA for the CDR3: TGTGCCAGCAGCTTAGTTCCAGGGAATGGCTACACCTTC.

The chain has TRBV7-2 and TRBJ1-5; D may be TRBD1 (5 bases). Trimming cost V 5 bases and J 4 bases, with 9 bases left between them. The germline gives CDR1 SGHTA, CDR2 FQGNSA. This CDR3 has 13 amino acids. CDR3 nucleotides: TGTGCCAGCAGCCTCCACAGGAATCAGCCCCAGCATTTT. As protein: CASSLHRNQPQHF.

The chain joins TRBV6-5 to TRBJ2-7; 8 bases are shared with TRBD2. CDR1 and CDR2 from the germline V gene are MNHEY and SVGAGI. V trimming: 6 bases; J trimming: 5 bases; junction bases outside the gene matches: 9. The CDR3 sequence is 14 residues long. DNA for the CDR3: TGTGCCAGCAGCGGACTAGCCCGCCTCGACGAGCAGTACTTC. This encodes CASSGLARLDEQYF.

V is TRBV10-2 and J is TRBJ1-4; D is perhaps TRBD1 (5 bases). Germline V lookup: CDR1 WSHSY, CDR2 SAAADI. This CDR3 contains 16 residues. Deletions cut 4 bases from V and 0 bases from J, with 12 bases between. The CDR3 is CASSGTHDATNEKLFF. CDR3 bases: TGCGCCAGCAGTGGGACACATGACGCAACTAATGAAAAACTGTTTTTT.

This clone was recorded only once. This chain links TRBV7-3 with TRBJ2-1; 11 bases align to TRBD2. The CDR3 loop spans 15 amino acids. Germline assignment: CDR1 SGHTA and CDR2 FQGTGA. Unmatched junction bases numbered 4, after V lost 5 bases and J lost 4 bases. The CDR3 sequence is CASSAGTSGYNEQFF. The CDR3 nucleotides read TGTGCCAGCAGCGCAGGGACTAGCGGATACAATGAGCAGTTCTTC.

The chain recombines TRBV14 with TRBJ2-5; TRBD1 might be the D (5 bases). Germline CDR1 is SGHDN and CDR2 is FVKESK. The ends were cut back, 4 bases at V and 4 bases at J, with 10 bases in the middle. The CDR3 is 13 amino acids. CDR3 residues: CASSRWTRETQYF. CDR3 in DNA: TGTGCCAGCAGCCGCTGGACAAGAGAGACCCAGTACTTC.

The chain uses TRBV25-1 and TRBJ2-1; a possible D gene is TRBD2 (5 bases). Germline V gene lookup returns CDR1 MGHDK and CDR2 SYGVNS. The CDR3 extends over 16 amino acids. Trimming stripped 4 bases from V and 0 bases from J, with 13 bases between. CDR3: CASSGRSGVSYNEQFF. In DNA, the CDR3 is TGTGCCAGCAGTGGGCGCTCCGGGGTCTCCTACAATGAGCAGTTCTTC.

The gene calls are TRBV28 and TRBJ2-3, with a weak D call TRBD2 (6 bases). From germline, CDR1 is MDHEN and CDR2 SYDVKM. The CDR3 covers 16 residues. Trimming removed 5 bases from V and 2 bases from J, with 17 bases in between. CDR3 in DNA: TGTGCCAGCAGTACCCCGGGTAGCGGAATCACAGATACGCAGTATTTT. Translated, it gives CASSTPGSGITDTQYF.

This sequence joins TRBV9 and TRBJ1-3; 8 bases fit TRBD1. The CDR3 length is 14 residues. CDR1 is SGDLS, CDR2 YYNGEE, per germline. The V gene end was trimmed by 3 bases and the J gene end by 2 bases; junction bases not matched to a gene: 1. The CDR3 coding sequence is TGTGCCAGCAGCGGGACAGGGACTGGAAACACCATATATTTT. It translates to CASSGTGTGNTIYF.

V and J are TRBV4-1 and TRBJ2-3, with a tentative D call TRBD2 (6 bases). The V end was cut by 1 base, the J end by 4 bases, with 6 bases between. Germline V gene lookup returns CDR1 MGHRA and CDR2 YSYEKL. CDR3 length equals 13 residues. CDR3 in DNA: TGCGCCAGCAGCCAAGGACTAGCAGATACGCAGTATTTT. Translation: CASSQGLADTQYF.

The rearrangement joins TRBV19 to TRBJ1-2; possible D gene TRBD1, 6 bases. The germline V gene encodes CDR1 LNHDA and CDR2 SQIVND (reference sequence). The CDR3 is made up of 14 amino acids. V gave up 3 bases and J gave up 3 bases, with 11 bases separating them. CDR3 loop: CASSIGGAYYGYTF. CDR3 bases: TGTGCCAGTAGTATCGGGGGGGCTTACTATGGCTACACCTTC.

The chain recombines TRBV7-9 with TRBJ1-1, with 11 bases identical to TRBD1. Germline loops: CDR1 SEHNR, CDR2 FQNEAQ (reference sequence). Germline trimming cut 5 bases from V and 8 bases from J; bases unmatched to any gene: 1. This CDR3 is built from 12 residues. The CDR3 protein is CASSGTGGEAFF. DNA of the CDR3: TGTGCCAGCAGCGGGACAGGGGGGGAAGCTTTCTTT.